This T cell receptor beta chain stems from a study of radiation and T cells in renal cell carcinoma. The CDR3 totals 18 residues. Germline values: CDR1 MNHEY, CDR2 SMNVEV (reference sequence). The V and J ends lost 1 base and 5 bases respectively, with 21 bases between them. Time point here: baseline pretreatment blood. Treatment denoted: 15 Gy SBRT to primary tumor, nephrectomy 4 weeks later. Assay used: immunoSEQ multiplex PCR; TCRdb lists only in-frame clones, some missing. The sample carries some 95,000 clones, approximately 86% recorded once. The chain employs TRBV27 and TRBJ1-5; weak D call: TRBD1 (6 bases). This receptor was obtained from a man aged 45-65 years with renal cell carcinoma. The sample in question was blood, obtained from a patient whose treatment included radiotherapy and nephrectomy. CDR3 nucleotide sequence: TGTGCCAGCAGTTTATTTAGGGGGACCGGTGGAACGGATCAGCCCCAGCATTTT. This encodes CASSLFRGTGGTDQPQHF.